This entry concerns a single T cell receptor (beta chain). This receptor's antigen is unknown. The cohort comprised 670 or so healthy bone marrow donors. At the time of sampling, all cohort members were nominally healthy, though unrecorded immune exposures were likely present. The donor tested CMV seropositive and was one of the 289 seropositive cohort members. A peripheral blood sample was provided by each donor, and peripheral blood mononuclear cells were used for TCR beta sequencing. Genomic DNA was extracted from the blood cell samples with the Qiagen DNeasy Blood Extraction Kit. Inclusive of the bounding cysteine and phenylalanine, the CDR3 is 15 residues long. The read is trimmed to its CDR3 DNA, 45 bases read in frame from base 1. CDR1 is given as SGHTA and CDR2 as FQGNSA, both from the germline V gene. V drops 5 bases and J drops 3 bases, leaving 16 bases in between. This record comes from a study of cytomegalovirus exposure and HLA in healthy donors (dated by TCRdb to the late 2010s). In the study overall: In an earlier analysis of some 550 of the donors, 276 Gb of sequence data and 117 million unique TCR beta sequences from about 190 million T cells were reported. Typing coverage varied by locus: roughly 620-630 donors for A, B, C, DRB1 and DQB1; about 520 for DQA1; nearly 610 for DPA1; 450 to 480 for DPB1. The study profiled the T cell repertoires of around 700 subjects by immunosequencing and related them to cytomegalovirus serostatus. To study patterns of TCR occurrence, a later analysis re-analyzed previously published TCR beta repertoires from around 670 donors and added high-resolution HLA genotyping. HLA typing covered class I and class II loci at four-digit resolution. An earlier analysis of around 540 of the donors applied high-throughput TCR beta sequencing to assess whether each TCR beta V gene segment acted as functional or pseudogenic. Among about 400 genotyped donors of the cohort, an average of roughly 230,000 unique TCR beta nucleotide sequences was sequenced per donor, of which 15% to 20% were non-productive. To predict cytomegalovirus infection status, the study combined high-throughput TCR immunosequencing, statistical association of individual TCRs with disease status, and machine learning. Donor age, sex, ethnicity and CMV serostatus were collected together with the repertoire data. Of the approximately 400 genotyped donors, approximately 80% fell in the genetic ancestry cluster associated with self-reported Caucasian donors. Several DR-DQ haplotypes were handled as single units for association and clustering, since linkage in the cohort was strong. Genome-wide SNP genotypes for about 65% of the roughly 670 donors were used in a later genetic analysis, which treated that subset as a discovery cohort. All discovery cohort repertoires had been generated using a single sequencing platform. Roughly 300 gigabases of sequencing data and roughly 80 million unique TCR sequences made up an early release that covered fewer than 650 HLA-typed donors. A separate validation cohort of over a hundred different subjects was used in addition to the approximately 700-subject first cohort. Rather than using new phenotypic data, the later analysis identified candidate immune exposures from TCR beta sequences and from how often those sequences occurred across donors. The study aimed to test whether cataloging public T cell receptors could reveal signatures of past pathogen exposure.

Receptor libraries were prepared by the immunoSEQ multiplex PCR assay. For the multiplex PCR, a mixture combining 60 forward primers for TCR Vbeta segments and 13 reverse primers for TCR Jbeta segments was used. The CDR3 region of rearranged TCR beta genes was amplified from genomic DNA by a multiplex PCR assay. The Illumina HiSeq System was used to sequence the amplified TCR beta libraries as 87-base-pair reads. Per the original workflow: Across the 600 to 700 repertoires, a later analysis counted some 80 million unique TCR beta chains, around 10 million of which were shared by at least two donors. To remove PCR and sequencing errors, raw reads were error-corrected and collapsed into unique sequences using a nearest-neighbor algorithm that merged closely related sequences. CDR3 sequences were aligned to IMGT reference sequences to assign V, D and J gene segments. For a sequence to be retained, a match of at least six nucleotides was required to both a V gene segment and a J gene segment. A rearrangement counted as productive if the CDR3 had no stop codons and remained in frame with V and J, and every other rearrangement counted as non-productive. CDR3 was defined by IMGT convention, running from the second conserved V-encoded cysteine to the conserved J-encoded phenylalanine. Sequences without an unambiguous match to a single V gene segment were excluded from the earlier analysis of several hundred of the donors. In an earlier analysis of a few hundred of the donors, V segments were called functional above 56.7% productive rearrangements and were called segregating when the between-donor standard deviation exceeded 5%. A statistical classification framework was built to diagnose cytomegalovirus status from the catalog of TCR beta chain sequences. In a later analysis, TCR nucleotide sequences were compared against IMGT/GENE-DB human TR gene sequences so that V and J genes could be assigned. In a later analysis, CDR3 sequences and most-parsimonious VDJ recombination scenarios were assigned using the TCRdist pipeline. In a later analysis, each TCR beta chain was defined by its CDR3 amino acid sequence together with its V-gene family, and reads without a unique V-gene family were excluded. In a later analysis, around 650 highly shared, low-generation-probability nucleotide sequences were removed to address suspected cross-contamination and a sequencing artifact. A later analysis calculated a clonal expansion index for each public chain from normalized within-repertoire ranks of inferred template counts. In a later analysis, generation probabilities were computed using a VDJ recombination model fitted to out-of-frame rearrangements, and the results were checked against IGoR. Hypergeometric tests were used in a later analysis to score TCR-TCR, TCR-HLA and TCR-CMV co-occurrence, with a repertoire-size bias correction applied to the TCR pairs. In a later analysis, false discovery rates were estimated by permuting HLA or CMV assignments 20 times. In a later analysis, co-occurring TCRs were grouped with DBSCAN, and TCRdist sequence similarity was added when clustering was performed within HLA-allele-positive subsets. For co-occurrence clustering, repertoires with fewer than 30,000 or more than 120,000 public chains were excluded, along with five repertoires with anomalous nucleotide sharing. What TCRdb holds here is the immuneACCESS table cut down to in-frame rearrangements. Part of the clones is not present; checked against another copy, under half of the missing clones reflect an unresolved V gene, and the others are unexplained. That table is the source of V, J and clone size, and D and trimming were worked out from the DNA. For this sample, the table gives roughly 100,000 clones. In total, the top ten clones hold over 15% of the sample.

Here is what the overall study found, with its caveats: Broadly in line with IMGT annotations, most TCR beta V segments showed up in productive rearrangements about 87% or about 30% of the time in an earlier analysis of 450 to 750 of the donors. A later genetic analysis associated a missense DCLRE1C variant with V-gene and J-gene trimming of TCR beta chains, and an independent cohort replicated the association. According to a later analysis, parvovirus B19, influenza, CMV and Epstein-Barr virus appeared linked to several top co-occurrence clusters. Correlated functional status among segregating V segments might reflect linkage disequilibrium, but an unknown experimental factor could not be ruled out. In a later analysis, HLA-associated TCR beta chains showed more clonal expansion and lower generation probabilities than non-associated chains that were equally common. Some IMGT-functional V segments, including TRBV6-2 and TRBV6-3, could not be told apart with the 87-base-pair reads, so those segments were excluded. At a false discovery rate of 0.05, a later analysis linked some 18,000 TCR beta sequences to specific HLA alleles. HLA typing was unavailable for some donors at each locus, so association tests used only the typed subset. Three of the identified cytomegalovirus-associated TCR beta chains were confirmed in vitro to be specific for cytomegalovirus antigens. Across donors, most TCR sequences were observed very rarely, whereas some public TCRs were present in many individuals. For the cohort, immune exposure information was limited to CMV serostatus. The presence/absence analyses assumed that sequencing depth was roughly uniform across donors, and that assumption may not be true. According to a later genetic analysis, donors in an Asian-associated ancestry cluster had fewer N-insertions in productive TCRs than the approximately 690-donor mean. The classifier was reported to diagnose cytomegalovirus status with high specificity and sensitivity in both the original and validation cohorts. A total of about 180 TCR beta chains were listed by the study as associated with cytomegalovirus. Assigning TCR associations to individual alleles was difficult when HLA alleles, especially DR and DQ, strongly co-occurred. A group of highly shared sequence variants was considered likely to be a technical artifact of the sequencing pipeline. Only TCR beta chains were sequenced in this cohort, and the absence of alpha or paired-chain data limited detectable features. The earlier analysis of around 600 of the donors excluded roughly 17 rarely observed V segments, including chromosome 9 orphons, because counts were too low. A further reported finding was that TCR beta sequences accurately predicted the HLA-A and HLA-B alleles for most subjects in the first cohort. Most CMV-associated TCR beta chains appeared to be HLA-restricted in a later analysis, and the HLA associations seemed to be driven largely by CMV exposure. It was suggested by the authors that the approach could potentially be generalized to other disease states and immunological phenotypes. In a later analysis, the rate of TCR association differed among HLA loci, with DRB1 alleles having the most associated TCRs and HLA-C alleles having the fewest.

The sequence joins TRBV7-2 to TRBJ1-1; the D gene cannot be named for sure. This TCR derives from a man aged 50-59 years in good health and CMV-seropositive. Sequencing input: PBMCs. The DNA is TGTGCCAGCAGCCCCCGTGGGGTCGGGGACACTGAAGCTTTCTTT. It codes for CASSPRGVGDTEAFF.